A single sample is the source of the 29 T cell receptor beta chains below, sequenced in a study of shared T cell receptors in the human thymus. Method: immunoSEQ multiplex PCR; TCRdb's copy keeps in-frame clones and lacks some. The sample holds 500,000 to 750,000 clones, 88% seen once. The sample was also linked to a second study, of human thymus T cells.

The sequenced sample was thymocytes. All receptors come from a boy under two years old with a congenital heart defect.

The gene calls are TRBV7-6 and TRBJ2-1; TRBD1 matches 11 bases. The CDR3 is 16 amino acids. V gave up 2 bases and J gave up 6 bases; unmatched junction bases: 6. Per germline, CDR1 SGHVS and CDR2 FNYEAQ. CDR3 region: CASSLTRDRGGNEQFF. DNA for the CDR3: TGTGCCAGCAGCTTAACCCGGGACAGGGGGGGCAATGAGCAGTTCTTC.

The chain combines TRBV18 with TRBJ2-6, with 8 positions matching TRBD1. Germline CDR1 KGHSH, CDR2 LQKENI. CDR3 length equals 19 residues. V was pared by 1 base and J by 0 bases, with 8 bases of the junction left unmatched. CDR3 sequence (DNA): TGTGCCAGCTCACCACGCCTGGACAGGGAGGACTCTGGGGCCAACGTCCTGACTTTC. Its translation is CASSPRLDREDSGANVLTF.

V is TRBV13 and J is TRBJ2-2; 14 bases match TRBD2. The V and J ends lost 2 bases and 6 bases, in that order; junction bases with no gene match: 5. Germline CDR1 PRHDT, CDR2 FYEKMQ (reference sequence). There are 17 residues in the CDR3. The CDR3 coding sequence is TGTGCCAGCAGCTTAACCCGACTAGCGGGAGGGCCCGGGGAGCTGTTTTTT. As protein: CASSLTRLAGGPGELFF.

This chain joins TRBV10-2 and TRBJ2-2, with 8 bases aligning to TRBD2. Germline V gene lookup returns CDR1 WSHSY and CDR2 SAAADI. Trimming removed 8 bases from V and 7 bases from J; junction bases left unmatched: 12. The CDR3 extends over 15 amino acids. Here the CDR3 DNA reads TGCGCCAGCCAGTCGTCGGGGGGGGCTGTCGGGGAGCTGTTTTTT. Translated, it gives CASQSSGGAVGELFF.

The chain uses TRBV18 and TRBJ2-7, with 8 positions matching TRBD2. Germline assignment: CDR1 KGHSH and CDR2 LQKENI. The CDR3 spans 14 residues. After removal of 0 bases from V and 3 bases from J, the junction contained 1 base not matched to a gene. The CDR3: CASSPPTSVYEQYF. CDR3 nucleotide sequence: TGTGCCAGCTCACCACCGACTAGCGTCTACGAGCAGTACTTC.

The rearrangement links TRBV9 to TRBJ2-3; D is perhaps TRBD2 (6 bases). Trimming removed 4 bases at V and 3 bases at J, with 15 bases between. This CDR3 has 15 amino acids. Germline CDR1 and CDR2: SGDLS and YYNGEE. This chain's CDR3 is CASSPPGRGTDTQYF. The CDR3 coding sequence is TGTGCCAGCAGCCCACCGGGACGGGGGACAGATACGCAGTATTTT. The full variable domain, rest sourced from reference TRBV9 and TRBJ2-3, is DSGVTQTPKHLITATGQRVTLRCSPRSGDLSVYWYQQSLDQGLQFLIQYYNGEERAKGNILERFSAQQFPDLHSELNLSSLELGDSALYFCASSPPGRGTDTQYFGPGTRLTVL.

The CDR3 here is CASSPQGAGQPQHF. The CDR3, as DNA: TGTGCCAGCAGCCCTCAGGGGGCGGGTCAGCCCCAGCATTTT. The rearrangement uses TRBV7-2 and TRBJ1-5; 8 nucleotides match TRBD1. Losses at the gene ends were 5 bases for V and 6 bases for J; bases not matched to a gene: 6. The germline V gene has CDR1 SGHTA and CDR2 FQGNSA. The CDR3 spans 14 residues.

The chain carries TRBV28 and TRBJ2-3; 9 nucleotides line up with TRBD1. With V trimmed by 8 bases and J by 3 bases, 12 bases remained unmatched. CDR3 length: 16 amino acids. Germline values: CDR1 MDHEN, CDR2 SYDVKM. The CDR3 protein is CASGTWGQGRTDTQYF. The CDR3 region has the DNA TGTGCCAGCGGAACGTGGGGACAGGGTAGGACAGATACGCAGTATTTT.

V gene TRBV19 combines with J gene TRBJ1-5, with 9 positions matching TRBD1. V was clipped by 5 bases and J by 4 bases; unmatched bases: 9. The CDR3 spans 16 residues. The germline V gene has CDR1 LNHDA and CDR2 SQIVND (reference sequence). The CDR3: CASSSPGQGGNQPQHF. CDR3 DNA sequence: TGTGCCAGTAGTTCCCCGGGACAGGGTGGAAATCAGCCCCAGCATTTT.

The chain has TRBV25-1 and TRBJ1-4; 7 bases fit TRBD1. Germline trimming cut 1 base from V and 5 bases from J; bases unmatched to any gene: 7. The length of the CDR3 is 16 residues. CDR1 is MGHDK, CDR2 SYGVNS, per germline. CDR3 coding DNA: TGTGCCAGCAGTGAATCGGACAGGTTGGGGAATGAAAAACTGTTTTTT. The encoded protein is CASSESDRLGNEKLFF.

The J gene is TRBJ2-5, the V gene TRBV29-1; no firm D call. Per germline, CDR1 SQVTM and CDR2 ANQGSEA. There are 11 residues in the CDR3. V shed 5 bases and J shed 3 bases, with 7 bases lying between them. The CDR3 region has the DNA TGCAGCGTTTATCGGGAAGAGACCCAGTACTTC. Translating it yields CSVYREETQYF.

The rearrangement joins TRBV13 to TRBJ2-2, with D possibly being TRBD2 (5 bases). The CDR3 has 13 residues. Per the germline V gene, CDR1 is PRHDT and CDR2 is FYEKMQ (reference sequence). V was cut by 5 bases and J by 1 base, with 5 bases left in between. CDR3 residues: CASSRENTGELFF. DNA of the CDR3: TGTGCCAGCAGCCGGGAGAACACCGGGGAGCTGTTTTTT.

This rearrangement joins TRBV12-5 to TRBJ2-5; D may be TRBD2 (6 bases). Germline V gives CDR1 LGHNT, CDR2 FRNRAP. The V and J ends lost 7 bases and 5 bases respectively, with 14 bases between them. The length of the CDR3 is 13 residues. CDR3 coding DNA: TGTGCTAGTGCCTCGGACTATGAGGAGACCCAGTACTTC. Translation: CASASDYEETQYF.

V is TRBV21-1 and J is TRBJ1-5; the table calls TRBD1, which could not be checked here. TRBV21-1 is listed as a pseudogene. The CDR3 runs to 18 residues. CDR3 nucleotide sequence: TGTGCCAGCAGCCTAAAGTGGACAGGGATTTATAGCAATCAGCCCCAGCATTTT. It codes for CASSLKWTGIYSNQPQHF.

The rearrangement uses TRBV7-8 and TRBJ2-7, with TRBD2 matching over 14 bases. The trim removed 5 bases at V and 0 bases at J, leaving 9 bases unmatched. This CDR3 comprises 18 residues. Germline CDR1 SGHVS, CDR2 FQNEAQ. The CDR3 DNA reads TGTGCCAGCAGCCTGACGGGACTAGCGGGAGCCCCCTCCTACGAGCAGTACTTC. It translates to CASSLTGLAGAPSYEQYF.

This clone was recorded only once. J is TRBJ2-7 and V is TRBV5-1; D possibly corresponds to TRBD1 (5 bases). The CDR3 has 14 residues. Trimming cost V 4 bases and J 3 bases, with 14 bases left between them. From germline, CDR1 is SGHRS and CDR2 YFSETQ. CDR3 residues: CASSHPEGDYEQYF. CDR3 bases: TGCGCCAGCAGCCACCCGGAAGGGGACTACGAGCAGTACTTC.

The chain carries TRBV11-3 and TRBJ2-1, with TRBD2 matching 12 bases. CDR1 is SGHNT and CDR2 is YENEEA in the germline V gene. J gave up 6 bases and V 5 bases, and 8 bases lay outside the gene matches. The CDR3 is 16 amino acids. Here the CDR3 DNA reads TGTGCCAGCAGCACAGGGACTAGCGGGCGGCCCAATGAGCAGTTCTTC. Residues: CASSTGTSGRPNEQFF.

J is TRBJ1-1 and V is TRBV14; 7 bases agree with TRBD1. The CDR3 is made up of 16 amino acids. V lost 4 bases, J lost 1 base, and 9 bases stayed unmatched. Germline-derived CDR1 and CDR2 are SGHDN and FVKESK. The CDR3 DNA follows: TGTGCCAGCAGCCGTAGTATGGACAGGTCGAACACTGAAGCTTTCTTT. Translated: CASSRSMDRSNTEAFF.

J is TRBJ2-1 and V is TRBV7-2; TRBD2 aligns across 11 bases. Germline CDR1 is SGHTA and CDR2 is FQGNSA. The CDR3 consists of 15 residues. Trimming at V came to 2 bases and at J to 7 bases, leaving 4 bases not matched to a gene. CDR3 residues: CASSLTSGSRNEQFF. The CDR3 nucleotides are TGTGCCAGCAGCTTAACTAGCGGGAGCAGGAATGAGCAGTTCTTC. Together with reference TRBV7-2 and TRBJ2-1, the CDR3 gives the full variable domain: GAGVSQSPSNKVTEKGKDVELRCDPISGHTALYWYRQSLGQGLEFLIYFQGNSAPDKSGLPSDRFSAERTGGSVSTLTIQRTQQEDSAVYLCASSLTSGSRNEQFFGPGTRLTVL.

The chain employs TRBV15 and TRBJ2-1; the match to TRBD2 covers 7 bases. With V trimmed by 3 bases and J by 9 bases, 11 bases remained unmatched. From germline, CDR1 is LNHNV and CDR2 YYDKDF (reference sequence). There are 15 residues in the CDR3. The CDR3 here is CATSRMARGVGEQFF. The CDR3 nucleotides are TGTGCCACCAGCAGGATGGCCCGGGGGGTAGGTGAGCAGTTCTTC.

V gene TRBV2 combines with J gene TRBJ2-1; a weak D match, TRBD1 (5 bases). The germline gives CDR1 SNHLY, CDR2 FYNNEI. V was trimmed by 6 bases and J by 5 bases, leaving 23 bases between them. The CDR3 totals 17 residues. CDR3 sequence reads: CASRWGRAPGDDNEQFF. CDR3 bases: TGTGCCAGCAGATGGGGCAGGGCCCCGGGTGATGACAATGAGCAGTTCTTC.

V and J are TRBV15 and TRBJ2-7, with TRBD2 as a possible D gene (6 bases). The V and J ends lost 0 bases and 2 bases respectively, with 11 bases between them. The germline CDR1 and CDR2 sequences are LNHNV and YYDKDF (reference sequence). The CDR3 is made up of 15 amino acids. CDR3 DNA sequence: TGTGCCACCAGCAGAGAGGTCAGGGAGGCCTACGAGCAGTACTTC. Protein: CATSREVREAYEQYF.

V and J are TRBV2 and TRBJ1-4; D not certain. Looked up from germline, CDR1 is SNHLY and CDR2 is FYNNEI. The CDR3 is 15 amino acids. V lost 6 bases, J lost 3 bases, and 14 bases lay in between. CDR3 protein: CASSPPNPSNEKLFF. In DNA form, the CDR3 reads TGTGCCAGCAGCCCCCCTAACCCGTCTAATGAAAAACTGTTTTTT.

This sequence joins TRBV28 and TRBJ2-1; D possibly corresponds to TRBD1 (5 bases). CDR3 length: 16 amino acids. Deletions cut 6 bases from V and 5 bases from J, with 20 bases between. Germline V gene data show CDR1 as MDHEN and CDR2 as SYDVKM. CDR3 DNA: TGTGCCAGCAGCCCAAGATGGTCCAGGGAAGACAATGAGCAGTTCTTC. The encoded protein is CASSPRWSREDNEQFF. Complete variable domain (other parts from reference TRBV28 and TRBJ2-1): DVKVTQSSRYLVKRTGEKVFLECVQDMDHENMFWYRQDPGLGLRLIYFSYDVKMKEKGDIPEGYSVSREKKERFSLILESASTNQTSMYLCASSPRWSREDNEQFFGPGTRLTVL.

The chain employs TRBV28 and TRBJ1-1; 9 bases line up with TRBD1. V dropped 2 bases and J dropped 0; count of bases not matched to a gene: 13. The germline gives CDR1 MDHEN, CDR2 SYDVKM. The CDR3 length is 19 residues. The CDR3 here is CASSLLFGTGHRMNTEAFF. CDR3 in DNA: TGTGCCAGCAGTTTACTATTTGGGACAGGGCATCGCATGAACACTGAAGCTTTCTTT.

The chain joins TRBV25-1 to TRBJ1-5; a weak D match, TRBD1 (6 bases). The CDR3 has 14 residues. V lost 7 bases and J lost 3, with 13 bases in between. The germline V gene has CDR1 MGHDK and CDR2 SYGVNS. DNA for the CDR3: TGTGCCAGCACGGAGGCAGGGGACAATCAGCCCCAGCATTTT. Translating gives CASTEAGDNQPQHF.

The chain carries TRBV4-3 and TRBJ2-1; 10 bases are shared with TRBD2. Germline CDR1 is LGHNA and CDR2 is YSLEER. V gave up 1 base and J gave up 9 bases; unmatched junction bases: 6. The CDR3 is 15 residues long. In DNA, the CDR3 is TGCGCCAGCAGCCAAGTCGCTAGCGGGAGTGCTGAGCAGTTCTTC. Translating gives CASSQVASGSAEQFF.

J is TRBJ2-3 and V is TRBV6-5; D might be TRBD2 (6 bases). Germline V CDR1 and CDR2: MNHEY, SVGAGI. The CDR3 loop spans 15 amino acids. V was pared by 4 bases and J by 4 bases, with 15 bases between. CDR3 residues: CASSFRLGGADTQYF. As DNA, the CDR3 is TGTGCCAGCAGTTTCAGACTAGGCGGCGCAGATACGCAGTATTTT.

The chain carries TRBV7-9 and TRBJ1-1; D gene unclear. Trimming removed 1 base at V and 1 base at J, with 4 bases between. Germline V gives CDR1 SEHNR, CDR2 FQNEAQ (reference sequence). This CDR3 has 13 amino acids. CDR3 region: CASSLEQNTEAFF. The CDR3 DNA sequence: TGTGCCAGCAGCTTAGAGCAGAACACTGAAGCTTTCTTT. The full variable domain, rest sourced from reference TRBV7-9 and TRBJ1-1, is DTGVSQNPRHKITKRGQNVTFRCDPISEHNRLYWYRQTLGQGPEFLTYFQNEAQLEKSRLLSDRFSAERPKGSFSTLEIQRTEQGDSAMYLCASSLEQNTEAFFGQGTRLTVV.